A selection of T cell receptor beta chains follows, all from one sample in a study of breast tumors, draining lymph nodes, adjacent tissues. TCRdb re-called the multiplex PCR reads through MiXCR, storing one row per CDR3 protein. The sample shows approximately 180,000 distinct CDR3 sequences, 33% of them seen only once. Sequencing was performed on axillary lymph node tissue. Receptors were obtained from a female donor with breast cancer. Some clones in this sample may be carry-over from other donors' samples. Each CDR3 is given with its conserved first and last residue. D genes are given only for firm matches. Clone size appears in some rows only: once, few, many, or a class for an expanded clone.

many,TRBV6-2/TRBV6-3,.,TRBJ1-4,TGTGCCAGCAGTTACCCTGGCCCTGGACGGGCAACTAATGAAAAACTGTTTTTT,CASSYPGPGRATNEKLFF
.,TRBV9,.,TRBJ2-3,TGTGCCAGCAGCGCAAAAAGATGGGTTTCTAGCACAGATACGCAGTATTTT,CASSAKRWVSSTDTQYF
many,TRBV9,TRBD2,TRBJ2-2,TGTGCCAGCAGCCCACTGACTAGCGGGGGGCGTGGGGAGCTGTTTTTT,CASSPLTSGGRGELFF
.,TRBV6-2/TRBV6-3,.,TRBJ1-2,TGTGCCAGCAGTTACGGGGGGCAGAACTATGGCTACACCTTC,CASSYGGQNYGYTF
.,TRBV6-2/TRBV6-3,TRBD1,TRBJ1-1,TGTGCCAGCAGTTACTGGGACAGGGTGAACACTGAAGCTTTCTTT,CASSYWDRVNTEAFF
many,TRBV7-8,.,TRBJ2-7,TGTGCCAGCAGCCCCGGGGCTACCTACGAGCAGTACTTC,CASSPGATYEQYF
.,TRBV7-3,.,TRBJ2-3,TGCGCCAGCAGCTCCTCCGGGGCTCTACCCACAGATACGCAGTATTTT,CASSSSGALPTDTQYF
few,TRBV20-1,.,TRBJ1-1,TGCAGTGCTGGACCCCCCAGGGGAGCTTTCTTT,CSAGPPRGAFF
many,TRBV28,.,TRBJ1-6,TGTGCCAGCAGTTTTAGCAGGGCGGGTAGCTCCTATAATTCACCCCTCCACTTT,CASSFSRAGSSYNSPLHF
.,TRBV5-1,.,TRBJ1-4,TGCGCCAGACGCCTTGGGGGGGAAAAACTGTTTTTT,CARRLGGEKLFF
many,TRBV18,TRBD1,TRBJ2-2,TGTGCCAGCTCACCACGGGGACAGGCGAACACCGGGGAGCTGTTTTTT,CASSPRGQANTGELFF
many,TRBV20-1,TRBD2,TRBJ2-1,TGCAGTGCGACTAGCCGTCGCTCCTACAATGAGCAGTTCTTC,CSATSRRSYNEQFF
.,TRBV27,.,TRBJ2-3,TGTGCCAGCAGTCACTGGGGTAGAGGAGATACGCAGTATTTT,CASSHWGRGDTQYF
many,TRBV5-5,.,TRBJ2-3,TGTGCCAGCAGCACCCCGGGGGCAGATACGCAGTATTTT,CASSTPGADTQYF
.,TRBV7-9,TRBD2,TRBJ2-7,TGTGCCAGCAGCCGCGGGCTAGCGGAGTTCTACGAGCAGTACTTC,CASSRGLAEFYEQYF
many,TRBV4-3,TRBD1,TRBJ2-1,TGCGCCAGCAGCCTACAGGGGGTGAGTGAGCAGTTCTTC,CASSLQGVSEQFF
.,TRBV20-1,.,TRBJ2-5,TGCAGTGCTAGAGATATCCCACAGGGCAGGGTGTCTGAAGAGACCCAGTACTTC,CSARDIPQGRVSEETQYF
many,TRBV13,TRBD1,TRBJ2-1,TGTGCCAGCAGCCCCCCGGGACAGGGGGCTAATGAGCAGTTCTTC,CASSPPGQGANEQFF
many,TRBV11-3,.,TRBJ2-7,TGTGCCAGCAGCTTAGTGGCAGGGCCCCTCTCCGCCTACGAGCAGTACTTC,CASSLVAGPLSAYEQYF
few,TRBV28,TRBD1,TRBJ1-5,TGTGCCAGCAAGCCGGGACAGGGGAGAGGGCAGCCCCAGCATTTT,CASKPGQGRGQPQHF
.,TRBV7-9,.,TRBJ2-3,TGTGCCCGCAGCCCGCGATTGGATACGCAGTATTTT,CARSPRLDTQYF
many,TRBV28,TRBD2,TRBJ2-3,TGTGCCAGCGGGGTTAGCGGGAGGGCCGTAGATACGCAGTATTTT,CASGVSGRAVDTQYF
many,TRBV5-6,TRBD1,TRBJ1-4,TGTGCCAGCCGGGACAGGGGCCAAACTAATGAAAAACTGTTTTTT,CASRDRGQTNEKLFF
.,TRBV20-1,.,TRBJ1-2,TGCAGTGCCGAGATGGGTAACTATGGCTACACCTTC,CSAEMGNYGYTF
many,TRBV5-8,TRBD2,TRBJ2-5,TGTGCCAGCAGCCGAGTAGGACTAGCGGGCGAAGAGACCCAGTACTTC,CASSRVGLAGEETQYF